Below, 10 T cell receptor beta chains from the same sample are listed, as sequenced in a study of cytomegalovirus exposure and HLA in healthy donors. It was with 60 Vbeta and 13 Jbeta primers that the PCR ran. Clones were read by immunoSEQ multiplex PCR, and TCRdb kept only the in-frame ones, dropping some. The data hold roughly 140,000 clones, with under 90% observed a single time. Sample: PBMCs. All receptors come from a male donor in good health and CMV-seronegative.

V gene TRBV6-5 combines with J gene TRBJ2-6, with D hard to call. The CDR3 covers 14 residues. CDR1 is MNHEY and CDR2 is SVGAGI in the germline V gene. Trimming stripped 7 bases from V and 4 bases from J, with 11 bases between. The CDR3 spells CASTLFSGANVLTF. CDR3 in DNA: TGTGCCAGCACCCTCTTCTCCGGGGCCAACGTCCTGACTTTC.

The chain carries TRBV29-1 and TRBJ2-7, with 10 nucleotides matching TRBD1. The CDR3 is made up of 13 amino acids. With V trimmed by 6 bases and J by 6 bases, 8 bases remained unmatched. Germline loops: CDR1 SQVTM, CDR2 ANQGSEA. This CDR3 reads CSVVRDRGSEQYF. As DNA, the CDR3 is TGCAGCGTGGTCCGGGACAGGGGAAGCGAGCAGTACTTC.

The genes are TRBV5-6 and TRBJ1-2, with D perhaps TRBD1 (6 bases). CDR3 size: 14 residues. CDR1 and CDR2 from the germline V gene are SGHDT and YYEEEE. The ends were cut back, 0 bases at V and 2 bases at J, with 8 bases in the middle. The CDR3 region has the DNA TGTGCCAGCAGCTTGGGGCAGGGGAACTATGGCTACACCTTC. It translates to CASSLGQGNYGYTF.

This clone has only a few counts. DNA of the CDR3: TGTGCCAGCAGCCCCGGGACAGGGGGCTACGAGCAGTACTTC. Its translation is CASSPGTGGYEQYF. V gene TRBV5-4 combines with J gene TRBJ2-7; 11 nucleotides agree with TRBD1. The germline CDR1 and CDR2 sequences are SGHNT and YYREEE (reference sequence). With V trimmed by 4 bases and J by 3 bases, 3 bases remained unmatched. This CDR3 spans 14 amino acids.

The rearrangement joins TRBV7-8 to TRBJ2-7, with D perhaps matching TRBD1 (7 bases). The germline V gene encodes CDR1 SGHVS and CDR2 FQNEAQ. V lost 1 base and J lost 2, with 12 bases in between. This CDR3 contains 15 residues. DNA of the CDR3: TGTGCCAGCAGCTTAGTGGAGGGGGCGGCCTACGAGCAGTACTTC. Translation gives CASSLVEGAAYEQYF.

The chain has TRBV5-1 and TRBJ1-1; 9 bases match TRBD1. Germline V gene lookup returns CDR1 SGHRS and CDR2 YFSETQ. CDR3 length: 16 amino acids. V was clipped by 2 bases and J by 1 base; unmatched bases: 6. The CDR3 spells CASSLVGQGKNTEAFF. In nucleotides, the CDR3 is TGCGCCAGCAGCTTAGTCGGACAGGGGAAGAACACTGAAGCTTTCTTT.

The rearrangement joins TRBV4-3 to TRBJ1-1; D unclear. V gave up 0 bases and J gave up 5 bases, with 22 bases separating them. Germline-derived CDR1 and CDR2 are LGHNA and YSLEER. This CDR3 is built from 18 residues. The DNA of the CDR3 is TGCGCCAGCAGCCAAGAGGCCGTGGGAGTAGGTCGGGAGACTGAAGCTTTCTTT. Protein sequence: CASSQEAVGVGRETEAFF.

A few counts support this clone. This chain links TRBV5-4 with TRBJ2-5; 9 bases are shared with TRBD1. The junction had 12 bases not matched to a gene; V was cut back by 4 bases and J by 5 bases. The CDR3 is 16 residues long. The germline V gene encodes CDR1 SGHNT and CDR2 YYREEE (reference sequence). The CDR3 DNA is TGTGCCAGCAGCCCCGGGACAGGGTTTGTCGGGGAGACCCAGTACTTC. Its translation: CASSPGTGFVGETQYF.

CDR3 residues: CASSALDYLTGNTIYF. For the CDR3, the DNA is TGTGCCAGCAGCGCTCTAGATTATCTAACCGGAAACACCATATATTTT. The V gene is TRBV9, the J gene TRBJ1-3; no firm D call. The V end lost 3 bases, the J end lost 4 bases, and 17 bases lay between the germline ends. The CDR3 runs to 16 residues. Per germline, CDR1 SGDLS and CDR2 YYNGEE.

V and J are TRBV30 and TRBJ2-7; TRBD1 agrees at 9 bases. V gave up 4 bases and J gave up 4 bases; unmatched junction bases: 5. Germline V gives CDR1 GTSNPN, CDR2 SVGIG (reference sequence). This CDR3 is built from 13 residues. Here the CDR3 reads CAWTRQGGYEQYF. The DNA for the CDR3 is TGTGCCTGGACTCGACAGGGGGGTTACGAGCAGTACTTC.